This TCR beta chain was sequenced during a study of identical twins. General study results and limits: Rather than following the same donors, the conclusions depended on cross-sectional statistical analysis. Within cord blood, abundant beta clonotypes carried fewer insertions, but memory repertoires showed no such trend.

TCRdb itself ran the 5' RACE reads through MiXCR, one entry per CDR3 protein. The profile shows around 960,000 distinct CDR3 sequences, around 12% of them singletons. All donors were healthy Caucasians. Worth noting for this clonotype: Its antigen remains unknown. A much larger clone differs by one base, so this may be a read error.

The CDR3 is 13 residues long. Germline CDR1 is SGHDT and CDR2 is YYEEEE. These same records also appear under a second study, on yellow fever vaccine responses in identical twins. This second study notes: Reported findings indicate that twins' vaccine T cell responses seemed partially convergent, partially personalized.

Sequencing was performed on PBMCs. This chain links TRBV5-6 with TRBJ2-2; D is unclear. The clonotype was recovered from a woman between 18 and 29 years old in good health. The CDR3 reads CASRLGYTGELFF. The CDR3 DNA follows: TGTGCCAGCAGGTTGGGGTACACCGGGGAGCTGTTTTTT.